The clone carrying this T cell receptor beta chain showed up many times. What it recognizes is unknown. These data originate in a study of spatial heterogeneity in lung cancer. Background on the study: Each distinct TCR and UMI combination averaged more than ten appearances in raw reads. Study-wide results and limits: There were more appearances of ubiquitous expanded tumor TCRs in blood at resection than at follow-up.

Documented time point: sample taken at primary tumor resection. Tumor, nontumor lung or frozen PBMC supplied whole RNA that was sequenced unsorted. The CDR3 has 15 amino acids. Trimming cost V 5 bases and J 1 base, with 14 bases left between them. CDR1 is MNHNY, CDR2 SVGAGI, per germline (reference sequence). The library protocol tagged each TCR cDNA with a unique molecular identifier. MiXCR, run by TCRdb on the 5' RACE reads, gives a single entry per CDR3 protein. Here the sample spans roughly 39,000 distinct CDR3 sequences, 6.5% to 9.5% being singletons. The sequence was obtained from a male donor with early-stage non-small cell lung cancer. This material consisted of PBMCs, taken at surgery. The V and J genes are TRBV6-6 and TRBJ1-1; a possible D gene is TRBD1 (6 bases). For the CDR3, the DNA is TGTGCCAGCAGTAAAACGCCGGGACAGAACACTGAAGCTTTCTTT. It specifies CASSKTPGQNTEAFF.